This entry lists 8 T cell receptor beta chains sequenced from one sample in a study of blood T cells in healthy people across ages. A sample-barcoded 5' primer and a J-beta primer mix were used in a second PCR of roughly 7 to 12 cycles. TCRdb reprocessed the 5' RACE reads with MiXCR, giving one entry per CDR3 protein. The sample holds about 810,000 distinct CDR3 sequences, around 34% seen once. Specimen: blood. Receptor source: a man aged 18 to 35 in good health.

This clonotype was seen only once. V usage is TRBV4-3 and J usage is TRBJ2-2; D is possibly TRBD1 or TRBD2 (6 bases each). Looked up from germline, CDR1 is LGHNA and CDR2 is YSLEER. CDR3 length: 16 amino acids. V lost 0 bases and J 5 bases, leaving 13 bases between the germline ends. Here the CDR3 DNA reads TGCGCCAGCAGCCAAGAGGGGGGCGTAGGTACCGGGGAGCTGTTTTTT. Protein product: CASSQEGGVGTGELFF.

In this sample, this clonotype turned up a few times. The chain has TRBV4-3 and TRBJ1-3; D gene unclear. V lost 5 bases and J lost 3, with 14 bases in between. Looked up from germline, CDR1 is LGHNA and CDR2 is YSLEER. This CDR3 is 15 amino acids long. The CDR3 DNA follows: TGCGCCAGCAGCGATAACGGGGTCTTTGGAAACACCATATATTTT. Translating gives CASSDNGVFGNTIYF.

The chain couples TRBV20-1 to TRBJ2-7; unclear D gene. Trimming took 2 bases from V and 2 from J, leaving 13 bases between them. Germline lookup yields CDR1 DFQATT and CDR2 SNEGSKA (reference sequence). This CDR3 is 14 amino acids long. The CDR3 region has the DNA TGCAGTGCTAGATCAGCCGTTCGAACCTACGAGCAGTACTTC. It yields the protein CSARSAVRTYEQYF.

This clonotype appeared a few times. The rearrangement uses TRBV6-6 and TRBJ1-2, with 9 bases lining up with TRBD1. This CDR3 contains 12 residues. The J segment lost 12 bases and the V segment lost 10 bases, leaving 12 bases of the junction unmatched. Germline CDR1 MNHNY, CDR2 SVGAGI (reference sequence). The CDR3 DNA reads as TGTGCCACAAACCCGGGACAGGGTTTAAACACCTTC. Amino acid sequence: CATNPGQGLNTF.

The V and J genes are TRBV7-2 and TRBJ2-1; D is undetermined. V was cut by 2 bases and J by 6 bases, with 11 bases left in between. This CDR3 contains 14 residues. Germline loops: CDR1 SGHTA, CDR2 FQGNSA. CDR3 sequence: CASSLRSGANEQFF. The DNA of the CDR3 is TGTGCCAGCAGCTTAAGGTCCGGCGCCAATGAGCAGTTCTTC.

This chain uses TRBV14 with TRBJ2-1; weak D call: TRBD1 (5 bases). Germline V gene data show CDR1 as SGHDN and CDR2 as FVKESK. The V end lost 4 bases, the J end lost 6 bases, and 13 bases lay between the germline ends. This CDR3 has 14 residues. CDR3 sequence (DNA): TGTGCCAGCAGCCGGCAGGGAATGGGCAATGAGCAGTTCTTC. Translation gives CASSRQGMGNEQFF.

This clonotype was recorded a few times. V is TRBV7-2 and J is TRBJ2-3, with 7 positions matching TRBD1. Trimming took 7 bases from V and 0 from J; bases not matched to a gene: 7. CDR3 length: 15 residues. Germline loops: CDR1 SGHTA, CDR2 FQGNSA. For the CDR3, the DNA is TGTGCCAGCACCCAAGGGACAGCTAGCACAGATACGCAGTATTTT. Translating gives CASTQGTASTDTQYF.

V and J are TRBV29-1 and TRBJ2-3, with 8 bases identical to TRBD2. From germline, CDR1 is SQVTM and CDR2 ANQGSEA. The CDR3 is 15 amino acids. V shed 4 bases and J 4 bases; nucleotides not matched to a gene: 10. The CDR3, as DNA: TGCAGCGTTGGAACCCCGGGACTAGGGGCAGATACGCAGTATTTT. The encoded protein is CSVGTPGLGADTQYF.